Sequencing of this T cell receptor (beta chain) was carried out in a study of blood T cell repertoires in COVID-19. Study-level information: T cells, B-cell-depleted T cells, or PBMCs supplied cDNA or gDNA.

The participants were between about 18 and 90 years old and came from about two dozen US areas. Cohorts were determined from participant-reported clinical history. TCRdb keeps only in-frame clones here, not all; method: immunoSEQ multiplex PCR. The data hold 350,000 to 550,000 clones, with 80% to 90% observed a single time. Worth noting for this clone: The sample holds other DNA sequences that translate to the same CDR3.

V was pared by 3 bases and J by 4 bases, with 7 bases between. The CDR3 totals 13 residues. The sample consisted of PBMCs or T cells enriched from blood (not recorded which). The V call is TRBV12-3 or TRBV12-4, the J call TRBJ2-1; perhaps TRBD1 as D (5 bases). The clonotype was recovered from a man in his thirties or forties who had recovered from COVID-19. CDR3 DNA sequence: TGTGCCAGCAGTTTGGGGCTGTACAATGAGCAGTTCTTC. This sequence encodes CASSLGLYNEQFF.